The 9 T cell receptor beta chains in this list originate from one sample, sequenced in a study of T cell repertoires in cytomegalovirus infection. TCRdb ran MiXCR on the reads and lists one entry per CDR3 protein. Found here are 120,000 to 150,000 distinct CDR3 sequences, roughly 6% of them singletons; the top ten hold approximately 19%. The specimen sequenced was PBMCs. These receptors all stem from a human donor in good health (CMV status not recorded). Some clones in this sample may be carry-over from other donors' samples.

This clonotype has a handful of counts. DNA of the CDR3: TGTGCCAGCAGTCGGGACTTCAGCTCCTACGAGCAGTACTTC. This encodes CASSRDFSSYEQYF. This chain joins TRBV6-1 and TRBJ2-7, with D perhaps matching TRBD2 (6 bases). CDR1 is MNHNS, CDR2 SASEGT, per germline. The CDR3 extends over 14 amino acids. V lost 5 bases to trimming and J lost 0 bases, with 11 bases between them.

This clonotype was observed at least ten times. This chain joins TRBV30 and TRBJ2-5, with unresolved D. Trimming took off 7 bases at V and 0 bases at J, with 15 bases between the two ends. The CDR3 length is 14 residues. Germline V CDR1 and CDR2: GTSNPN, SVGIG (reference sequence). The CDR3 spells CASQSPQNQETQYF. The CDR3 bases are TGTGCCTCCCAAAGCCCGCAGAACCAAGAGACCCAGTACTTC.

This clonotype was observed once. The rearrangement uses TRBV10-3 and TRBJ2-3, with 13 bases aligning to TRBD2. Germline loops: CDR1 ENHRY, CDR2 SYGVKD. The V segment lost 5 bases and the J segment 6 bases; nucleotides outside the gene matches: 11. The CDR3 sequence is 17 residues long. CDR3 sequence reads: CAISRTGLAGIGDTQYF. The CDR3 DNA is TGTGCCATCAGTCGCACGGGACTAGCGGGGATCGGGGATACGCAGTATTTT.

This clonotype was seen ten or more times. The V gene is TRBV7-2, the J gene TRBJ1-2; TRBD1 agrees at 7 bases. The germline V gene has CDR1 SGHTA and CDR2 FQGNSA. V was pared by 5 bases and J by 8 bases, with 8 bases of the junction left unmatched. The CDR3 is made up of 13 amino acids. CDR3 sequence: CASSPGTARGYTF. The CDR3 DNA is TGTGCCAGCAGCCCTGGGACAGCCCGCGGCTACACCTTC.

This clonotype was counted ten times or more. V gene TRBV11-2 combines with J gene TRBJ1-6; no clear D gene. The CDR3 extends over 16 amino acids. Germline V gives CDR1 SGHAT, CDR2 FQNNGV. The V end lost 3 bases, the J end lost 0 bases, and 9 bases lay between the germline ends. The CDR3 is CASSFEGSSYNSPLHF. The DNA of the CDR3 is TGTGCCAGCAGCTTTGAAGGGAGCTCCTATAATTCACCCCTCCACTTT.

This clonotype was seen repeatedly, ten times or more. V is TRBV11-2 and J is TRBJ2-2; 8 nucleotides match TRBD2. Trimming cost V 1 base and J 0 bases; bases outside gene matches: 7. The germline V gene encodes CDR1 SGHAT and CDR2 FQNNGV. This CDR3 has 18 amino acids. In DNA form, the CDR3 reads TGTGCCAGCAGCTTAGTGGTAGCGGGGTTCGCGAACACCGGGGAGCTGTTTTTT. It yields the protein CASSLVVAGFANTGELFF. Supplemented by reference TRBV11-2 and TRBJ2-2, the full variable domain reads EAGVAQSPRYKIIEKRQSVAFWCNPISGHATLYWYQQILGQGPKLLIQFQNNGVVDDSQLPKDRFSAERLKGVDSTLKIQPAKLEDSAVYLCASSLVVAGFANTGELFFGEGSRLTVL.

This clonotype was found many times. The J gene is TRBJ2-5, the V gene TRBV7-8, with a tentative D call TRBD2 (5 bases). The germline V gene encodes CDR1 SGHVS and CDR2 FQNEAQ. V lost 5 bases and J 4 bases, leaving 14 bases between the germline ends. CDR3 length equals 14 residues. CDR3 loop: CASSPTGSPETQYF. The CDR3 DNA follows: TGTGCCAGCAGCCCCACGGGGAGCCCAGAGACCCAGTACTTC.

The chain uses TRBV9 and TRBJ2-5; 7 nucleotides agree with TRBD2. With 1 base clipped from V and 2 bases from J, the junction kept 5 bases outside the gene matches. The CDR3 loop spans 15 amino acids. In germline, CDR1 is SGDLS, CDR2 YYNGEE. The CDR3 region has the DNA TGTGCCAGCAGCGTATGGGGGGGGATTCAAGAGACCCAGTACTTC. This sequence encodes CASSVWGGIQETQYF.

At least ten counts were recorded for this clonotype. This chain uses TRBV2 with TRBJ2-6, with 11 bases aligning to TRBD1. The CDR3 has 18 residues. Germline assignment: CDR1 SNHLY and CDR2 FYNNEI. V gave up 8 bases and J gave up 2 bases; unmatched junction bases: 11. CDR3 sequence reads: CASHRTGGNYAGANVLTF. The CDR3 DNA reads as TGTGCCAGCCACCGGACAGGGGGCAATTATGCTGGGGCCAACGTCCTGACTTTC.